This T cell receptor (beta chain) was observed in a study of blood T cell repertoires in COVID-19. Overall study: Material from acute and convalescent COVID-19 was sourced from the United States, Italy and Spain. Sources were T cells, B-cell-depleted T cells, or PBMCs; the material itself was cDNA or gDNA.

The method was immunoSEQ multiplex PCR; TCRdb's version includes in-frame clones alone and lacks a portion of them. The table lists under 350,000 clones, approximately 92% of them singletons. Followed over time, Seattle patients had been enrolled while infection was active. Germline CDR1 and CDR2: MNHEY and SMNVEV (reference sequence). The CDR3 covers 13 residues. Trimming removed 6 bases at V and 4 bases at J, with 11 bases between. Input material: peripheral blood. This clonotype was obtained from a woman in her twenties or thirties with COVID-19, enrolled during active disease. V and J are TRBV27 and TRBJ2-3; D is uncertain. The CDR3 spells CASSFIRADTQYF. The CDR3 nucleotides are TGTGCCAGCAGCTTTATCCGAGCAGATACGCAGTATTTT.